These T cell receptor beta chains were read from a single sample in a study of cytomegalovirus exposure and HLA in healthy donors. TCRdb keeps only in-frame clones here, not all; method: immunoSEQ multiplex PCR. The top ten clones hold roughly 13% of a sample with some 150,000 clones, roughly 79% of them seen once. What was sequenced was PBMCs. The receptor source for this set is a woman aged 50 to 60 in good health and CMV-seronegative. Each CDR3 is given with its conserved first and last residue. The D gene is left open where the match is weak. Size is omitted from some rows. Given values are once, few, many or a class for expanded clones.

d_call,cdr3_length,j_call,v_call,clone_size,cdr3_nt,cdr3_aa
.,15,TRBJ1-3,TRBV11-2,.,TGTGCCAGCAGCCCTGGACAGCCGGTCCAAAACACCATATATTTT,CASSPGQPVQNTIYF
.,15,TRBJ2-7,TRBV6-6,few,TGTGCCAGCAGTTACTCCCCGCAGGGAACCTACGAGCAGTACTTC,CASSYSPQGTYEQYF
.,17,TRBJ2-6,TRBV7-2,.,TGTGCCAGCAGCTTAGCGGGGGGTCTGTCTGGGGCCAACGTCCTGACTTTC,CASSLAGGLSGANVLTF
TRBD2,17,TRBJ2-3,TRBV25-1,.,TGTGCCAGCAGTGGACAGCTTAGCGGGGGGCCCACAGATACGCAGTATTTT,CASSGQLSGGPTDTQYF
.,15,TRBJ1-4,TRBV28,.,TGTGCCAGCAGTCTCAGGGTTGCAACTAATGAAAAACTGTTTTTT,CASSLRVATNEKLFF
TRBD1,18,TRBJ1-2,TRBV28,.,TGTGCCAGCAGTTCTACTACGGGACAGGGGGCGCAAGGCTATGGCTACACCTTC,CASSSTTGQGAQGYGYTF
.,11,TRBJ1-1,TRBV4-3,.,TGCGCCAGCAGCCAATTCGGGGAAGCTTTCTTT,CASSQFGEAFF
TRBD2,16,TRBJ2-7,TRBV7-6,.,TGTGCCAGCAGCCCACGGACTAGCGGGATTTTTTACGAGCAGTACTTC,CASSPRTSGIFYEQYF
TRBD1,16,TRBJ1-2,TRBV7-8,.,TGTGCCAGCAGCTTAAGGACGGCAGGGGGTGGCTATGGCTACACCTTC,CASSLRTAGGGYGYTF
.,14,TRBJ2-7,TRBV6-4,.,TGTGCCAGCAGTGTACAAGGGGCGCGATGCGAGCAGTACTTC,CASSVQGARCEQYF
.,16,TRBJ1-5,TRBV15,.,TGTGCCACCAGCAGAGTTAAAGGGGGTAGCAATCAGCCCCAGCATTTT,CATSRVKGGSNQPQHF
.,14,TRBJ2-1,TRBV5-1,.,TGCGCCAGCAGCTTGGCGGGAGTTTACAATGAGCAGTTCTTC,CASSLAGVYNEQFF
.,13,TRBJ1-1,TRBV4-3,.,TGCGCCAGCAGCCAAGATCAGGACAGTAGGGCTTTCTTT,CASSQDQDSRAFF
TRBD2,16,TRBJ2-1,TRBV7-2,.,TGTGCCAGCAGCTTACTAGCGGGGGGGTCCTACAATGAGCAGTTCTTC,CASSLLAGGSYNEQFF
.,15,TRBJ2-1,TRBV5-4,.,TGTGCCAGCAGCTTGGCTGGGGGCGCCTACAATGAGCAGTTCTTC,CASSLAGGAYNEQFF
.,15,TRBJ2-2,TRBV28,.,TGTGCCAGCAAGGTAGGGGGACCGAACACCGGGGAGCTGTTTTTT,CASKVGGPNTGELFF
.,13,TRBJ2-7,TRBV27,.,TGTGCCAGCAGTTCCTTTCGGGATGGCGAGCAGTACTTC,CASSSFRDGEQYF
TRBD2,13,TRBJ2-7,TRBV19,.,TGTGCCAGTAGCAGGACTAGCAACGGCGAGCAGTACTTC,CASSRTSNGEQYF
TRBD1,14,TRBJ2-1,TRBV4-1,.,TGCGCCAGCAGCCAAGTCGGACAGGACAATGAGCAGTTCTTC,CASSQVGQDNEQFF
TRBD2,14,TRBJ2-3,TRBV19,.,TGTGCCAGTAAATCTAGCGGGGGCCCCGATACGCAGTATTTT,CASKSSGGPDTQYF
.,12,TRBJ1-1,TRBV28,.,TGTGCCAGCAGTACACAATACATTAAAGCTTTCTTT,CASSTQYIKAFF
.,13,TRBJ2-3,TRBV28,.,TGTGCCAGCAGTCGACTGTCCCCAGATACGCAGTATTTT,CASSRLSPDTQYF
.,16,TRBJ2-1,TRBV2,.,TGTGCCAGCAGTGGCGTTGAAGCAACTGCCTACAATGAGCAGTTCTTC,CASSGVEATAYNEQFF
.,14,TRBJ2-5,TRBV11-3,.,TGTGCCAGCAGCTCCGAGGGACTGGCCGGGACCCAGTACTTC,CASSSEGLAGTQYF
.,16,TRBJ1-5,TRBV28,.,TGTGCCAGCAGTTTTCCTGGGGCCTTTAGCAATCAGCCCCAGCATTTT,CASSFPGAFSNQPQHF
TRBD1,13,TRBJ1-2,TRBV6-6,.,TGTGCCAGCAGGCAGTCGACAGGGTGGGGCTACACCTTC,CASRQSTGWGYTF
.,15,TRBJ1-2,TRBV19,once,TGTGCCAGTAGTGCGGTTTTCGGGGAAGGATATGGCTACACCTTC,CASSAVFGEGYGYTF
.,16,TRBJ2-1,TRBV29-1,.,TGCAGCGTTGAACCCCATTCGGGGGGCCCATACAATGAGCAGTTCTTC,CSVEPHSGGPYNEQFF
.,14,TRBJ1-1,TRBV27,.,TGTGCCAGCAGAAAGGACACCATGAACACTGAAGCTTTCTTT,CASRKDTMNTEAFF
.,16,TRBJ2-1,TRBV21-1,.,TGTGCCAGCAGCAAGTTCTCCGGGACTACTTTGGATGAGCAGTTCTTC,CASSKFSGTTLDEQFF
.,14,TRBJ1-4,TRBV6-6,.,TGTGCCAGCAGTTGGACAGCTAACGGAGAAAAACTGTTTTTT,CASSWTANGEKLFF
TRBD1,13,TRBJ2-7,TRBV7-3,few,TGTGCCAGCAGCTTACAGGGGGCCCACGAGCAGTACTTC,CASSLQGAHEQYF
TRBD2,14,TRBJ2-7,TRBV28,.,TGTGCCAGCAGTTCTGGACTAGCCGACTACGAGCAGTACTTC,CASSSGLADYEQYF
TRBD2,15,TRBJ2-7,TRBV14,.,TGTGCCAGCAGCCAACTAGCGGGAGACTCCTACGAGCAGTACTTC,CASSQLAGDSYEQYF
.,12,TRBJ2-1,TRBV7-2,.,TGTGCCAGCAGCTTTGAGGGCGGTAGGCGGTTCTTC,CASSFEGGRRFF
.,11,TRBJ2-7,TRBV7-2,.,TGTGCCAGCAGCCTCGCGAACGAGCAGTACTTC,CASSLANEQYF
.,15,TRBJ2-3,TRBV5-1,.,TGCGCCAGCAGCTTCGACAGGCCCGCACTGGATACGCAGTATTTT,CASSFDRPALDTQYF
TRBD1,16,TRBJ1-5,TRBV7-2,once,TGTGCCAGCAGCCCGAGGACAGGGGTCGTTGATCAGCCCCAGCATTTT,CASSPRTGVVDQPQHF
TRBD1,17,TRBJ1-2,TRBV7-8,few,TGTGCCAGCGGCAATTGGGGACAGGGGGCCCCTAACTATGGCTACACCTTC,CASGNWGQGAPNYGYTF
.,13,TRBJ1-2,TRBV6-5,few,TGTGCCAGCAGTTACCGCGGACAGTATGGCTACACCTTC,CASSYRGQYGYTF
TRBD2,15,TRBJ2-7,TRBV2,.,TGTGCCAGCAGCCCCGGGACTAGCGGGCGGAAAAAGCAGTACTTC,CASSPGTSGRKKQYF
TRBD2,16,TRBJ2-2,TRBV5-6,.,TGTGCCAGCAGCTTTCTGACTAGCGGGAGGACCGGGGAGCTGTTTTTT,CASSFLTSGRTGELFF
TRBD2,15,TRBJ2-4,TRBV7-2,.,TGTGCCAGCAGCTTCGGGGGGGAACGGGTAGACATTCAGTACTTC,CASSFGGERVDIQYF
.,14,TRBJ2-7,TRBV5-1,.,TGCGCCAGCAGCTTTAGCCCCAATTGGAACGAGCAGTACTTC,CASSFSPNWNEQYF
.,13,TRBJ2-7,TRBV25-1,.,TGTGCCAGCAGTGAATATGCGGGCTACGAGCAGTACTTC,CASSEYAGYEQYF
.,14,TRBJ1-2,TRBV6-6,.,TGTGCCAGCAATTCGGACAGTTCCTTAGAGGGCTACACCTTC,CASNSDSSLEGYTF
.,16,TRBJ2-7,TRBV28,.,TGTGCCAGCAGTTTATCTGCGGGGCCCCCCTCCTACGAGCAGTACTTC,CASSLSAGPPSYEQYF
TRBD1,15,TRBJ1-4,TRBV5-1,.,TGCGCCAGCAGCTTGGAGGGCAGGGGGCACGAAAAACTGTTTTTT,CASSLEGRGHEKLFF
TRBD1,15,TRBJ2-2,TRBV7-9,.,TGTGCCAGCAGGCCGTCGGGACAGCCAACCGGGGAGCTGTTTTTT,CASRPSGQPTGELFF
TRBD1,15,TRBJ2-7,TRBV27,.,TGTGCCAGCAGCCTTAGGGGGACAGGTCACTACGGGCAGTACTTC,CASSLRGTGHYGQYF
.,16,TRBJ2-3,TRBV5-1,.,TGCGCCAGCAGCTTTGGCTTCGGCGGGCGGGCAGATACGCAGTATTTT,CASSFGFGGRADTQYF
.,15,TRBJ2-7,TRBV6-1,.,TGTGCCAGCACCCCCCGAGGGGGTTTCTCCTACGAGCAGTACTTC,CASTPRGGFSYEQYF